What follows are 8 T cell receptor beta chains derived from one specimen sequenced in a study of response to subunit inactivated influenza vaccine (dated by TCRdb to between 2018 and 2020). The library relied on RT-PCR. The instrument given in TCRdb is Illumina HiSeq 2500. In-frame beta chains were kept once TCRdb had trimmed the public reads at Q25 with fastp and called clones with MiXCR. Entries that share a CDR3 protein sequence are merged under the most common genes and DNA. The sample contains 860,000 or so distinct CDR3 sequences, around 20% of them found a single time. Jointly, the top ten make up 10% to 13% of the sample. The sequences come from PBMCs from blood, collected roughly 5 days after vaccination. The receptors shown here come from a man between 50 and 59 years old who received an inactivated influenza vaccine. Donor details come from another sample of the same person, matched by shared clones.

The chain couples TRBV7-9 to TRBJ1-6; D ambiguous. The ends were cut back, 7 bases at V and 6 bases at J, with 16 bases in the middle. Germline CDR1 and CDR2: SEHNR and FQNEAQ (reference sequence). The length of the CDR3 is 15 residues. For the CDR3, the DNA is TGTGCCAGCACTGGACGGCGAGAGGGTAATTCACCCCTCCACTTT. Translating it yields CASTGRREGNSPLHF.

The chain has TRBV18 and TRBJ1-2; tentatively, D is TRBD1 (5 bases). Germline V gene data show CDR1 as KGHSH and CDR2 as LQKENI. This CDR3 spans 15 amino acids. V was trimmed by 3 bases and J by 5 bases, leaving 16 bases between them. The CDR3 is CASSPNDPGRYGYTF. The CDR3, as DNA: TGTGCCAGCTCACCCAATGACCCGGGACGTTATGGCTACACCTTC.

In its sample, this clonotype was seen a few times. The V gene is TRBV27, the J gene TRBJ2-1, with 8 positions matching TRBD2. CDR3 length: 16 residues. CDR1 MNHEY and CDR2 SMNVEV come from the germline V gene (reference sequence). Trimming cost V 6 bases and J 0 bases; bases outside gene matches: 7. The CDR3 nucleotides are TGTGCCAGCAGGCGAGCGGGGGCTTTCTCCTACAATGAGCAGTTCTTC. Its protein is CASRRAGAFSYNEQFF.

This clonotype has a handful of counts. The chain employs TRBV4-1 and TRBJ2-1; D is undetermined. Trimming removed 1 base at V and 4 bases at J, with 8 bases between. Per the germline V gene, CDR1 is MGHRA and CDR2 is YSYEKL. CDR3 length: 14 amino acids. The CDR3 DNA sequence: TGCGCCAGCAGCCAAGTTTCCCTATACAATGAGCAGTTCTTC. This gives the protein CASSQVSLYNEQFF.

This clonotype was seen more than once but under ten times. Written as DNA, the CDR3 is TGCAGCGTTGAAGATCTTCGGGACAGCAGTCGGACTAGCGGGAGCACAGATACGCAGTATTTT. Its translation: CSVEDLRDSSRTSGSTDTQYF. The chain uses TRBV29-1 and TRBJ2-3, with TRBD2 matching 11 bases. V trimming: 0 bases; J trimming: 0 bases; junction bases outside the gene matches: 17. The CDR3 contains 21 residues. The germline V gene encodes CDR1 SQVTM and CDR2 ANQGSEA.

This clonotype was seen more than once but under ten times. The chain has TRBV20-1 and TRBJ2-3, with TRBD1 identical over 9 bases. V was pared by 8 bases and J by 5 bases, with 11 bases of the junction left unmatched. CDR3 length: 14 residues. Germline values: CDR1 DFQATT, CDR2 SNEGSKA (reference sequence). CDR3 sequence: CSSQRTGVGDTQYF. The CDR3 nucleotides are TGCAGTTCTCAACGGACAGGGGTTGGAGATACGCAGTATTTT.

Of note for this clonotype: A much larger clone lies one base from this, so it may be a read error. This chain joins TRBV29-1 and TRBJ2-5; unclear D gene. The germline V gene encodes CDR1 SQVTM and CDR2 ANQGSEA. V dropped 4 bases and J dropped 4 bases, with 4 bases sitting between them. This CDR3 has 10 residues. CDR3 sequence reads: CSVGAETQYF. CDR3 DNA sequence: TGCAGCGTTGGGGCAGAGACCCAGTACTTC.

This rearrangement joins TRBV12-3 or TRBV12-4 to TRBJ1-6; D is uncertain. V lost 7 bases and J lost 3, with 13 bases in between. This CDR3 is built from 15 residues. The CDR3 DNA is TGTGCCAGCACCTCAAAGGAGGGCTATAATTCACCCCTCCACTTT. Protein product: CASTSKEGYNSPLHF.